The TCR beta chain under discussion was sequenced for a study of T cells in Graves' hyperthyroidism and ophthalmopathy. The ends were cut back, 5 bases at V and 9 bases at J, with 14 bases in the middle. CDR1 is SGHAT and CDR2 is FQNNGV in the germline V gene. The CDR3 length is 13 residues. Amplification yielded TCR beta CDR3 regions, with RNA transcripts as the source. Initially, a first-round RT-PCR of the TCR CDR3 employed the HTBI primer set. TCRdb re-derived calls from the multiplex PCR reads in MiXCR, one entry per CDR3 protein. The table lists hundreds of thousands of distinct CDR3 sequences, about 15% of them singletons. Disease duration was under 3 months in the ophthalmopathy patients, who also had a Clinical Activity Score of at least 3 and a NOSPECS grade of at least 4. This clonotype was observed many times.

This clonotype was obtained from a woman younger than 35 with Graves' ophthalmopathy. Sample: blood. This rearrangement joins TRBV11-2 to TRBJ2-1; D may be TRBD2 (6 bases). The CDR3 sequence is CASSPTSSGEQFF. The CDR3 DNA is TGTGCCAGCAGCCCGACTAGTTCGGGTGAGCAGTTCTTC.